This passage covers 9 T cell receptor beta chains from one sample sequenced in a study of cytomegalovirus exposure and HLA in healthy donors. PCR amplification relied on 60 Vbeta primers (plus 13 Jbeta primers). Profiled with immunoSEQ multiplex PCR; TCRdb holds only in-frame clones, not every one. There are roughly 150,000 clones in the sample; around 86% occur only once, and less than 2.5% lies in the top ten. The source material was PBMCs. These receptors originate from a male donor in good health and CMV-seronegative.

The chain links TRBV30 to TRBJ2-2; D possibly corresponds to TRBD1 (5 bases). Looked up from germline, CDR1 is GTSNPN and CDR2 is SVGIG (reference sequence). The V end lost 2 bases, the J end lost 7 bases, and 8 bases lay between the germline ends. There are 12 residues in the CDR3. The CDR3 loop is CAWSIRGGELFF. CDR3 sequence (DNA): TGTGCCTGGAGTATTAGGGGCGGGGAGCTGTTTTTT.

The V gene is TRBV6-1, the J gene TRBJ1-4, with D perhaps TRBD1 (6 bases). The V and J ends lost 0 bases and 4 bases respectively, with 12 bases between them. Germline V CDR1 and CDR2: MNHNS, SASEGT. CDR3 length equals 16 residues. The CDR3 region has the DNA TGTGCCAGCAGTGAAGCGGGGGGGCTTGGTAATGAAAAACTGTTTTTT. It translates to CASSEAGGLGNEKLFF.

The rearrangement joins TRBV29-1 to TRBJ1-2; TRBD1 agrees at 12 bases. Losses at the gene ends were 6 bases for V and 5 bases for J; bases not matched to a gene: 4. The V gene's germline CDR1 is SQVTM and CDR2 ANQGSEA. The CDR3 sequence is 13 residues long. The CDR3 DNA reads TGCAGCGTATCGGGACAGGGGGCTTATGGCTACACCTTC. It translates to CSVSGQGAYGYTF.

The chain uses TRBV2 and TRBJ1-3; unclear D gene. Trimming pared 0 bases from V and 4 bases from J, leaving 10 bases between. CDR1 and CDR2 (germline): SNHLY, FYNNEI. This CDR3 contains 15 residues. The CDR3 nucleotides are TGTGCCAGCAGTGAAGCGCGGGTACCCGGAAACACCATATATTTT. This sequence encodes CASSEARVPGNTIYF.

The chain combines TRBV6-1 with TRBJ2-3; 11 bases fit TRBD2. This CDR3 spans 15 amino acids. Germline V gene data show CDR1 as MNHNS and CDR2 as SASEGT. J gave up 1 base and V 11 bases, and 8 bases lay outside the gene matches. CDR3 sequence: CAGYSGLAGTDTQYF. The CDR3 DNA follows: TGTGCCGGCTACTCGGGACTAGCGGGCACAGATACGCAGTATTTT.

With regard to this clone: Additional DNA sequences in this sample encode the identical CDR3. The chain links TRBV7-9 to TRBJ2-5; TRBD1 matches at 7 bases. Germline V lookup: CDR1 SEHNR, CDR2 FQNEAQ (reference sequence). CDR3 length equals 12 residues. V lost 6 bases to trimming and J lost 3 bases; unmatched junction nucleotides: 1. In DNA form, the CDR3 reads TGTGCCAGCAGTGGACAGGAAGAGACCCAGTACTTC. It specifies CASSGQEETQYF.

This chain links TRBV7-9 with TRBJ2-7, with 7 nucleotides matching TRBD1. Germline loops: CDR1 SEHNR, CDR2 FQNEAQ (reference sequence). This CDR3 region has 15 residues. V lost 4 bases, J lost 5 bases, and 11 bases stayed unmatched. DNA for the CDR3: TGTGCCAGCAGCTCCCGACAGGGTATGTTCGACGAGCAGTACTTC. It translates to CASSSRQGMFDEQYF.

The chain links TRBV18 to TRBJ2-5; D is uncertain. CDR3 length: 14 amino acids. Germline V CDR1 and CDR2: KGHSH, LQKENI. V was trimmed by 2 bases and J by 5 bases, leaving 12 bases between them. The chain's CDR3 is CASSPALRWETQYF. The CDR3 DNA reads TGTGCCAGCTCACCAGCCCTGAGATGGGAGACCCAGTACTTC.

The genes are TRBV5-1 and TRBJ1-5; TRBD1 matches 9 bases. This CDR3 is 15 amino acids long. CDR1 and CDR2 (germline): SGHRS, YFSETQ. V lost 4 bases and J lost 1; bases outside the gene matches: 3. The CDR3 is CASSKGTGSNQPQHF. The CDR3 region has the DNA TGCGCCAGCAGCAAGGGGACAGGGAGCAATCAGCCCCAGCATTTT.